The 21 T cell receptor beta chains below were found in one sample sequenced in a study of response to subunit inactivated influenza vaccine. TCRdb reanalysed the RT-PCR reads using MiXCR and keeps one entry per CDR3 protein. Here the sample spans 500,000 to 600,000 distinct CDR3 sequences, 6% to 9% being singletons. The material sequenced was PBMCs from blood, taken around 25 months after vaccination. These receptors all come from a man between 50 and 69 years old who received an inactivated influenza vaccine.

The CDR3 coding sequence is TGTGCCAGCAGTTTTTGGAACTATGGCTACACCTTC. Protein sequence: CASSFWNYGYTF. The genes are TRBV12-3 or TRBV12-4 and TRBJ1-2; D remains ambiguous. The CDR3 consists of 12 residues. Trimming left V 3 bases short and J 2 bases short, with 4 bases between.

This clonotype was seen only a few times. DNA for the CDR3: TGTGCCAGCAGCCAAGATGGGGCAGTAGCCACCGGGGAGCTGTTTTTT. It codes for CASSQDGAVATGELFF. The rearrangement joins TRBV3-1 to TRBJ2-2; D is possibly TRBD1 (5 bases). The CDR3 loop spans 16 amino acids. The germline V gene has CDR1 LGHDT and CDR2 YNNKEL (reference sequence). V shed 0 bases and J shed 4 bases, with 12 bases lying between them. Combining the CDR3 with reference TRBV3-1 and TRBJ2-2 gives the whole variable domain DTAVSQTPKYLVTQMGNDKSIKCEQNLGHDTMYWYKQDSKKFLKIMFSYNNKELIINETVPNRFSPKSPDKAHLNLHINSLELGDSAVYFCASSQDGAVATGELFFGEGSRLTVL.

This clonotype was counted between two and nine times. CDR3 DNA sequence: TGCAGTGCTAGCACCGTGAACACCGGGGAGCTGTTTTTT. Protein: CSASTVNTGELFF. This sequence joins TRBV20-1 and TRBJ2-2; D unresolved. Germline-derived CDR1 and CDR2 are DFQATT and SNEGSKA (reference sequence). This CDR3 is 13 amino acids long. V was clipped by 3 bases and J by 1 base, with 6 bases between them.

The V call is TRBV28, the J call TRBJ2-3; maybe TRBD2 (5 bases). Looked up from germline, CDR1 is MDHEN and CDR2 is SYDVKM. CDR3 length: 13 residues. CDR3 DNA sequence: TGTGGGAGCGGAATGCCGCCATTTGATACGCAGTATTTT. Its protein is CGSGMPPFDTQYF.

Remarks on this clonotype: With a much larger clone just one base away, this may be a read error. The V gene is TRBV20-1, the J gene TRBJ1-1; perhaps TRBD1 as D (5 bases). Trimming cost V 4 bases and J 1 base, with 10 bases left between them. In germline, CDR1 is DFQATT, CDR2 SNEGSKA (reference sequence). CDR3 length: 13 residues. CDR3: CSATVQENTEAFF. CDR3 DNA sequence: TGCAGTGCTACCGTACAGGAGAACACTGAAGCTTTCTTT.

The chain links TRBV4-3 to TRBJ1-1, with D hard to call. From germline, CDR1 is LGHNA and CDR2 YSLEER. V was clipped by 0 bases and J by 0 bases, with 5 bases between them. The CDR3 covers 14 residues. The DNA for the CDR3 is TGCGCCAGCAGCCAAGATTTTATGAACACTGAAGCTTTCTTT. Encoded protein: CASSQDFMNTEAFF.

This clonotype was picked up a small number of times. The chain is built from TRBV7-2 and TRBJ2-3, with D hard to call. The CDR3 length is 12 residues. CDR1 is SGHTA, CDR2 FQGNSA, per germline. The ends were cut back, 6 bases at V and 1 base at J, with 5 bases in the middle. CDR3 residues: CASRDGTDTQYF. The CDR3 DNA sequence: TGTGCCAGCAGGGACGGCACAGATACGCAGTATTTT.

This clonotype was detected ten times or more. The J gene is TRBJ2-1, the V gene TRBV11-2; D is unclear. Deletions cut 3 bases from V and 2 bases from J, with 11 bases between. Germline V lookup: CDR1 SGHAT, CDR2 FQNNGV. This CDR3 is built from 15 residues. The CDR3 is CASSFQRGTYNEQFF. The CDR3 DNA reads TGTGCCAGCAGCTTTCAGCGTGGCACCTACAATGAGCAGTTCTTC. Variable domain in full (rest from reference TRBV11-2 and TRBJ2-1): EAGVAQSPRYKIIEKRQSVAFWCNPISGHATLYWYQQILGQGPKLLIQFQNNGVVDDSQLPKDRFSAERLKGVDSTLKIQPAKLEDSAVYLCASSFQRGTYNEQFFGPGTRLTVL.

In its sample, this clonotype was seen many times. The V gene is TRBV10-2, the J gene TRBJ1-5; TRBD1 is a possible D gene (5 bases). CDR1 and CDR2 (germline): WSHSY, SAAADI. The V gene lost 6 bases and the J gene lost 8 bases, with 17 bases spanning the gap. This CDR3 is built from 14 residues. CDR3 protein: CASRSVGIGEPQHF. The CDR3 nucleotides read TGCGCCAGCAGATCGGTAGGGATAGGGGAGCCCCAGCATTTT.

This clonotype was detected a few times. The gene calls are TRBV6-5 and TRBJ2-5; the D is unclear. This CDR3 contains 14 residues. V gave up 0 bases and J gave up 2 bases, with 7 bases separating them. From germline, CDR1 is MNHEY and CDR2 SVGAGI. CDR3 DNA: TGTGCCAGCAGTTACTCGATAGGGCAAGAGACCCAGTACTTC. Amino acids: CASSYSIGQETQYF.

Many counts were recorded for this clonotype. This chain links TRBV20-1 with TRBJ2-3; no clear D gene. Trimming removed 4 bases at V and 0 bases at J, with 8 bases between. The CDR3 loop spans 13 amino acids. Germline CDR1 DFQATT, CDR2 SNEGSKA (reference sequence). CDR3 sequence: CSAKATSTDTQYF. The CDR3 DNA reads as TGCAGTGCTAAAGCGACTAGCACAGATACGCAGTATTTT.

A word on this clonotype: Given a much more abundant clone one base away, this may be a read error. The gene calls are TRBV4-1 and TRBJ2-7, with D maybe TRBD1 (5 bases). V was cut by 5 bases and J by 1 base, with 33 bases left in between. Germline CDR1 reads MGHRA; CDR2 reads YSYEKL. This CDR3 has 21 residues. As DNA, the CDR3 is TGCGCCAGCAGCTCAAAGATCAATAGGGCCCCGGCGACAGCGTTTTCCTACGAGCAGTACTTC. Translating it yields CASSSKINRAPATAFSYEQYF.

This clonotype was seen only a few times. The V gene is TRBV6-1, the J gene TRBJ2-3, with 9 bases matching TRBD2. CDR1 and CDR2 (germline): MNHNS, SASEGT. Trimming at V came to 1 base and at J to 3 bases, leaving 8 bases not matched to a gene. The CDR3 has 17 residues. Here the CDR3 DNA reads TGTGCCAGCAGTGAAGAATCCGCGGGGGGGTGGACAGATACGCAGTATTTT. Translation: CASSEESAGGWTDTQYF.

On this clonotype: This sequence may be a read error, since a much larger clone differs from it by one base. The V call is TRBV20-1, the J call TRBJ2-2, with D unresolved. Germline V lookup: CDR1 DFQATT, CDR2 SNEGSKA (reference sequence). The CDR3 runs 13 residues. CDR3 DNA: TGCAGTGTTCCGCGCGCGAACACCGCGGAGCTGTTTTTT. Amino acids: CSVPRANTAELFF.

This clonotype was seen many times. The chain carries TRBV7-9 and TRBJ1-2, with a possible D match to TRBD1 (6 bases). This CDR3 contains 15 residues. Germline CDR1 SEHNR, CDR2 FQNEAQ (reference sequence). Trimming left V 3 bases short and J 7 bases short, with 18 bases between. The CDR3 DNA reads as TGTGCCAGCAGCTTCAGGGACCCGGGACAAGTTGGCTACACCTTC. It encodes CASSFRDPGQVGYTF.

This clonotype came up many times. The chain is built from TRBV6-1 and TRBJ2-1; 8 positions match TRBD2. The CDR3 covers 15 residues. The trim removed 5 bases at V and 5 bases at J, leaving 8 bases unmatched. Per the germline V gene, CDR1 is MNHNS and CDR2 is SASEGT. This chain's CDR3 is CASSTQRERNNEQFF. In nucleotides, the CDR3 is TGTGCCAGCAGTACACAGCGGGAGAGGAACAATGAGCAGTTCTTC.

Only a few counts were recorded for this clonotype. This chain links TRBV20-1 with TRBJ2-7; the match to TRBD1 covers 7 bases. The V gene's germline CDR1 is DFQATT and CDR2 SNEGSKA (reference sequence). The CDR3 has 14 residues. Losses at the gene ends were 2 bases for V and 2 bases for J; bases not matched to a gene: 6. CDR3 sequence: CSARKGTATYEQYF. In DNA, the CDR3 is TGCAGTGCTAGAAAAGGGACAGCTACCTACGAGCAGTACTTC.

This clonotype has more than one count but fewer than ten. The chain uses TRBV28 and TRBJ2-2; D is undetermined. CDR3 length: 14 amino acids. From germline, CDR1 is MDHEN and CDR2 SYDVKM. Trimming cost V 1 base and J 4 bases, with 7 bases left between them. Written as DNA, the CDR3 is TGTGCCAGCAGTTTATTGGGCGGCACCGGGGAGCTGTTTTTT. Its translation is CASSLLGGTGELFF.

The CDR3 region is CSATDSGETQYF. In DNA, the CDR3 is TGCAGTGCTACCGACTCGGGAGAGACCCAGTACTTC. The chain is built from TRBV20-1 and TRBJ2-5; D remains ambiguous. This CDR3 is built from 12 residues. Germline lookup yields CDR1 DFQATT and CDR2 SNEGSKA (reference sequence). Trimming removed 4 bases at V and 4 bases at J, with 10 bases between.

The J gene is TRBJ2-5, the V gene TRBV7-2; 10 nucleotides line up with TRBD2. Unmatched junction bases numbered 6, after V lost 1 base and J lost 4 bases. CDR3 length: 16 residues. CDR1 and CDR2 (germline): SGHTA, FQGNSA. In DNA, the CDR3 is TGTGCCAGCAGCTTAGTAGCTAGCGGGGGCGTAGAGACCCAGTACTTC. Translation gives CASSLVASGGVETQYF.

CDR3: CASSFIWDASYEQYF. In DNA form, the CDR3 reads TGTGCCAGCAGCTTCATATGGGACGCCTCCTACGAGCAGTACTTC. The chain employs TRBV5-5 and TRBJ2-7; D is perhaps TRBD1 or TRBD2 (5 bases each). V was clipped by 2 bases and J by 0 bases, with 12 bases between them. The CDR3 has 15 residues. The germline V gene encodes CDR1 SGHKS and CDR2 YYEKEE (reference sequence).